These 2 T cell receptor beta chains originate from one sample sequenced in a study of cytomegalovirus exposure and HLA in healthy donors. PCR primers comprised 60 Vbeta and 13 Jbeta primers. Libraries were prepared by immunoSEQ multiplex PCR; TCRdb keeps only in-frame clonotypes and omits some of them. The repertoire has some 200,000 clones, 79% of them found once; the top ten carry about 2%. The specimen sequenced was PBMCs. Receptors originate from a woman between 50 and 59 years old in good health and CMV-seronegative.

This chain connects TRBV19 to TRBJ2-6, with 7 bases matching TRBD1. This CDR3 has 16 amino acids. Germline assignment: CDR1 LNHDA and CDR2 SQIVND (reference sequence). After removal of 4 bases from V and 0 bases from J, the junction contained 3 bases not matched to a gene. The CDR3 DNA is TGTGCCAGTAGTAGGGACAGTTCCTCTGGGGCCAACGTCCTGACTTTC. Its translation is CASSRDSSSGANVLTF.

The V and J genes are TRBV6-5 and TRBJ1-1; tentative D call: TRBD1 (5 bases). V dropped 2 bases and J dropped 10 bases, with 17 bases sitting between them. CDR3 length equals 14 residues. Germline CDR1 reads MNHEY; CDR2 reads SVGAGI. CDR3 in DNA: TGTGCCAGCAGTTACCCCTCCCGGGAGGGACGAGCTTTCTTT. Its protein is CASSYPSREGRAFF.